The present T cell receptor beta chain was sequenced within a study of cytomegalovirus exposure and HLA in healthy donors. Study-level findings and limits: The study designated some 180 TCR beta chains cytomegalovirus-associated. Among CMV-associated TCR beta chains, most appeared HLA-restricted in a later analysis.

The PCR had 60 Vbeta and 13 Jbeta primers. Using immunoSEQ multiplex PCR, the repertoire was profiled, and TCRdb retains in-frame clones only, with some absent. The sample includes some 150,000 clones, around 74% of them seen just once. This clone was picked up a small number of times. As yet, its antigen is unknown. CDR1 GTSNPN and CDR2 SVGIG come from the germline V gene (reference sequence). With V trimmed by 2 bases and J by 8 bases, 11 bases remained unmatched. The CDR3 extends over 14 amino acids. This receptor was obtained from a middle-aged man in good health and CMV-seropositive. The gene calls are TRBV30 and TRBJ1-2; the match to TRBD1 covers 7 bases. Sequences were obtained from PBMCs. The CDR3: CAWSSTGAAGGYTF. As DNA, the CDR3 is TGTGCCTGGAGTTCTACAGGGGCCGCGGGGGGCTACACCTTC.